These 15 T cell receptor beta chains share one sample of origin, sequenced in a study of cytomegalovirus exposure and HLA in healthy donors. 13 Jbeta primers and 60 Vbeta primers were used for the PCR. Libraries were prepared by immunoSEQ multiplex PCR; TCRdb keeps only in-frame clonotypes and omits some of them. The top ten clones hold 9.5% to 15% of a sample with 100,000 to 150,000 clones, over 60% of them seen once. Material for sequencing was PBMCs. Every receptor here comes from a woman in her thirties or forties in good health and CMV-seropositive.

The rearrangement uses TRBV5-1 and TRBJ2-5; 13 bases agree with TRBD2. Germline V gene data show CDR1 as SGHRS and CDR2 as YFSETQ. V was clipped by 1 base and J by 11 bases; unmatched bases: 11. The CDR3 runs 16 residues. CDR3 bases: TGCGCCAGCAGCTTGAACTCCGGGACTAGCGGGGACCATCAGTACTTC. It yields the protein CASSLNSGTSGDHQYF.

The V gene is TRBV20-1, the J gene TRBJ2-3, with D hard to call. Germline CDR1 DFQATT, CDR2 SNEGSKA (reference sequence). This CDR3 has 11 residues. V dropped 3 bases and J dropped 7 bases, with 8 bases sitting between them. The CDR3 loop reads CSARGSHTQYF. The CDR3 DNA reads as TGCAGTGCTAGGGGCTCCCATACGCAGTATTTT.

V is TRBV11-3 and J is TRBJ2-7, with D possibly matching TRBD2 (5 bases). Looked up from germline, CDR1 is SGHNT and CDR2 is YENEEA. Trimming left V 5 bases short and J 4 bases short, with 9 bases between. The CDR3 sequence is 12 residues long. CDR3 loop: CASSPREYEQYF. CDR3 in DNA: TGTGCCAGCAGCCCAAGGGAGTACGAGCAGTACTTC.

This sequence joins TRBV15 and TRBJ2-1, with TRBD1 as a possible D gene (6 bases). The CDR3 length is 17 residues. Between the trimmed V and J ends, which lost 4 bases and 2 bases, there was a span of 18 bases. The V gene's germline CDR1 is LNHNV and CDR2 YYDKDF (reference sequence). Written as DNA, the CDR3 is TGTGCCACCAGCATTATCAGCACAGGGAGCACCTACAATGAGCAGTTCTTC. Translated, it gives CATSIISTGSTYNEQFF.

CDR3 sequence (DNA): TGTGCCAGCAGTGATGATTCGGCGGGACAGAGTGGCTACACCTTC. The encoded protein is CASSDDSAGQSGYTF. The rearrangement uses TRBV2 and TRBJ1-2, with 7 positions matching TRBD1. V lost 3 bases and J lost 7; bases outside the gene matches: 11. This CDR3 has 15 amino acids. Germline V gene lookup returns CDR1 SNHLY and CDR2 FYNNEI.

CDR3 nucleotide sequence: TGCGCCAGCAGCCTCGGGACATTGCCGAGCACAGATACGCAGTATTTT. It translates to CASSLGTLPSTDTQYF. The gene calls are TRBV4-1 and TRBJ2-3; TRBD1 might be the D (6 bases). V was shortened by 4 bases and J by 0 bases, with 14 bases between the two germline ends. CDR3 length: 16 amino acids. From germline, CDR1 is MGHRA and CDR2 YSYEKL.

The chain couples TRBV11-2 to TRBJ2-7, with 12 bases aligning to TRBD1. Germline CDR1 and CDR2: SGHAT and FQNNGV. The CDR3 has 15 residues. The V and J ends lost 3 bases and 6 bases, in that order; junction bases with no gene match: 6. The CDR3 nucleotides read TGTGCCAGCAGCTTCCCCGGGACAGGGGGCGCCGAGCAGTACTTC. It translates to CASSFPGTGGAEQYF.

CDR3 in DNA: TGTGCCAGCAGCTTAGTATTGGGAGGTGAGCAGTTCTTC. It codes for CASSLVLGGEQFF. V is TRBV7-9 and J is TRBJ2-1; a possible D gene is TRBD2 (6 bases). The germline V and J ends were trimmed by 1 base and 9 bases, with 10 bases remaining between them. CDR3 length equals 13 residues. The germline V gene has CDR1 SEHNR and CDR2 FQNEAQ (reference sequence).

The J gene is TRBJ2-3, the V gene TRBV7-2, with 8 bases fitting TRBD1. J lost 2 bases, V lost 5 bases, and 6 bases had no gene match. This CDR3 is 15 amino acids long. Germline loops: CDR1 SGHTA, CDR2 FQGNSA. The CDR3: CASSPGQADTDTQYF. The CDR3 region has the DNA TGTGCCAGCAGCCCGGGACAGGCAGACACAGATACGCAGTATTTT.

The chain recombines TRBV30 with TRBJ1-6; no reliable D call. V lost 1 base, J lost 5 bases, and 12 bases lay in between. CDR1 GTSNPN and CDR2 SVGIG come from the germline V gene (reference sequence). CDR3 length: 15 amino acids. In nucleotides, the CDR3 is TGTGCCTGGAGTGATGTTTTTGGAGATAATTCACCCCTCCACTTT. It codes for CAWSDVFGDNSPLHF.

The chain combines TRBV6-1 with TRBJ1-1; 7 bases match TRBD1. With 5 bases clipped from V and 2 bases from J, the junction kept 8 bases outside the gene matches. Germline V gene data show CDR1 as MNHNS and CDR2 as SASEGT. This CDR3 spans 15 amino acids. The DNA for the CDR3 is TGTGCCAGCAGTTCCGCGGACAGGCACAACACTGAAGCTTTCTTT. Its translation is CASSSADRHNTEAFF.

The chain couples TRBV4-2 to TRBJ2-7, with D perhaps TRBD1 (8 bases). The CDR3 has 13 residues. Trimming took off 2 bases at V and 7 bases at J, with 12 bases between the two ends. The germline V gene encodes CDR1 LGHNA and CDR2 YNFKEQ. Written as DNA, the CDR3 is TGTGCCAGCAGCCAACACAGGGGGGGAGAGCAGTACTTC. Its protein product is CASSQHRGGEQYF.

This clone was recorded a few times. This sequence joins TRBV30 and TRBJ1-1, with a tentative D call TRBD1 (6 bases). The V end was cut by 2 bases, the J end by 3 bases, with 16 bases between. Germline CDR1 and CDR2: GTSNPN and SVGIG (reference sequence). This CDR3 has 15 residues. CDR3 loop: CAWSPGGASDTEAFF. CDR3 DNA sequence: TGTGCCTGGAGTCCGGGGGGCGCGTCGGACACTGAAGCTTTCTTT.

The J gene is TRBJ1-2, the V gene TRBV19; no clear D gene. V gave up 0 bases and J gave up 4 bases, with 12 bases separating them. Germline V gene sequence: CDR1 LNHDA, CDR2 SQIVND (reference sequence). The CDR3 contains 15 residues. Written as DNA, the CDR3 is TGTGCCAGTAGTATAGACCTCCCACTGGTCTATGGCTACACCTTC. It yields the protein CASSIDLPLVYGYTF.

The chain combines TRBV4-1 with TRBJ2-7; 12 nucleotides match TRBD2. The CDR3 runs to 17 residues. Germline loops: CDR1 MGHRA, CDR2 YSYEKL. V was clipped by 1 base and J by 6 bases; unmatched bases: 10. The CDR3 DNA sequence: TGCGCCAGCAGCCAAGGACTAGCGGGAGTGGCGTGGGGCGAGCAGTACTTC. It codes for CASSQGLAGVAWGEQYF.